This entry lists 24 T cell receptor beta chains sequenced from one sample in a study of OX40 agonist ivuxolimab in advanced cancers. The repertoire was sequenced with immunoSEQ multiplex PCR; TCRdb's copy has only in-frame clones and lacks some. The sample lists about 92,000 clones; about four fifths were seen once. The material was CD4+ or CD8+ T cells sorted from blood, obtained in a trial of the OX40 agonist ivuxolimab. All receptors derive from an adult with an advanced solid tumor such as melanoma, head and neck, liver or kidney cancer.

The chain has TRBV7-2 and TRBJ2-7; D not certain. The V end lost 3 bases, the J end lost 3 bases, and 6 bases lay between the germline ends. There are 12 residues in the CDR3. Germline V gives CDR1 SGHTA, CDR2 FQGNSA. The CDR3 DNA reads TGTGCCAGCAGCTTGTGGGGCTACGAGCAGTACTTC. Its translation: CASSLWGYEQYF. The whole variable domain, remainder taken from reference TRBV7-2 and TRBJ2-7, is GAGVSQSPSNKVTEKGKDVELRCDPISGHTALYWYRQSLGQGLEFLIYFQGNSAPDKSGLPSDRFSAERTGGSVSTLTIQRTQQEDSAVYLCASSLWGYEQYFGPGTRLTVT.

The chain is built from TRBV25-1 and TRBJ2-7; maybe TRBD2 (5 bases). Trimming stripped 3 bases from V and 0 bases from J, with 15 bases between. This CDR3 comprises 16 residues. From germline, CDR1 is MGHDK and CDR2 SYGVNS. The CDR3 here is CASSDGPLEGSYEQYF. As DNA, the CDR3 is TGTGCCAGCAGTGACGGACCGCTCGAGGGCTCCTACGAGCAGTACTTC.

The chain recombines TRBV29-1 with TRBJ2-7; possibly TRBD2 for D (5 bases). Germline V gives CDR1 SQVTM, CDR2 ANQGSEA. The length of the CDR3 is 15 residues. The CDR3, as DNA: TGCACGGTTAGGGAGCGGCCTCTACCCGGTGGCGAGCAGTACTTC. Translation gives CTVRERPLPGGEQYF.

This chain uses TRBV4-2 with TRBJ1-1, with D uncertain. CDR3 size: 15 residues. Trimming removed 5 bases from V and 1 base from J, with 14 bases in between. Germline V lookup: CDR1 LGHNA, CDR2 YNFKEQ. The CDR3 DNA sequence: TGTGCCAGCAGCTCGCCGGGGATGAGGAACACTGAAGCTTTCTTT. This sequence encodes CASSSPGMRNTEAFF.

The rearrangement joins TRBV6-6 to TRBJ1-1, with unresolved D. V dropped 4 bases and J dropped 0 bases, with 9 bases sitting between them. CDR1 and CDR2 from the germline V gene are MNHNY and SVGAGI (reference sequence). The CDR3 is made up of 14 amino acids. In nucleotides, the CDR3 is TGTGCCAGCAGTTCCCATTACCTGAACACTGAAGCTTTCTTT. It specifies CASSSHYLNTEAFF.

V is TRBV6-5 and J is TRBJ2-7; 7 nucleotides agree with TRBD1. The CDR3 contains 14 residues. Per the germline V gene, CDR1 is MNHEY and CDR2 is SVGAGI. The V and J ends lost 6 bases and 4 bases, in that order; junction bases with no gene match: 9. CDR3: CASSRQGDVYEQYF. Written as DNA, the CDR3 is TGTGCCAGCAGCAGACAGGGAGATGTGTACGAGCAGTACTTC.

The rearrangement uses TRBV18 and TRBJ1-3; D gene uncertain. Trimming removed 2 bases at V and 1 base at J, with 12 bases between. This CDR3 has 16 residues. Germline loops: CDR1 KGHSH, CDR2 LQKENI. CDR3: CASSPMTPLSGNTIYF. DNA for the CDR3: TGTGCCAGCTCACCAATGACCCCCCTTTCTGGAAACACCATATATTTT.

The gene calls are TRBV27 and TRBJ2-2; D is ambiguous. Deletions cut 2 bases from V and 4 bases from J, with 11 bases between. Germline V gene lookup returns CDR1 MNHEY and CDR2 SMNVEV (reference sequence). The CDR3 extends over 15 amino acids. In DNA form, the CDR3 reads TGTGCCAGCAGTTTAAACCCCCTAGGCACCGGGGAGCTGTTTTTT. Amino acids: CASSLNPLGTGELFF.

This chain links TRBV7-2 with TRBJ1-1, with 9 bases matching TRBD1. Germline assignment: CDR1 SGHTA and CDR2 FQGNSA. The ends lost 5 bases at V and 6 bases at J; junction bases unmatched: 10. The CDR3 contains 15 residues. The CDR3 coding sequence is TGTGCCAGCAGCCTACCGACAGGGGGAATCGCTGAAGCTTTCTTT. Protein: CASSLPTGGIAEAFF.

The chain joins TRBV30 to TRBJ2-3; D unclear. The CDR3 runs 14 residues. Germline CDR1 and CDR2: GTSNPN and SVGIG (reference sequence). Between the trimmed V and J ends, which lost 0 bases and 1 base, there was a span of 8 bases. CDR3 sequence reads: CAWSVGSGTDTQYF. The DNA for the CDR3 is TGTGCCTGGAGTGTGGGGTCGGGCACAGATACGCAGTATTTT.

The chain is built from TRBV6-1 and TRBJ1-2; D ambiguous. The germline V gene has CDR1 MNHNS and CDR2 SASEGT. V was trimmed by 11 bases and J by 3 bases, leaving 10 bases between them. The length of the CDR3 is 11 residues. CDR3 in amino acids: CARVKYYGYTF. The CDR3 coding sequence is TGTGCCCGCGTAAAGTACTATGGCTACACCTTC.

This chain's CDR3 is CASSFGGTGIHQYF. CDR3 in DNA: TGTGCCAGCAGCTTTGGCGGGACAGGTATTCACCAGTACTTC. The V gene is TRBV5-6, the J gene TRBJ2-5; the match to TRBD1 covers 8 bases. Germline CDR1 and CDR2: SGHDT and YYEEEE. The CDR3 has 14 residues. V shed 2 bases, J shed 10 bases, and the junction held 10 bases outside the gene matches.

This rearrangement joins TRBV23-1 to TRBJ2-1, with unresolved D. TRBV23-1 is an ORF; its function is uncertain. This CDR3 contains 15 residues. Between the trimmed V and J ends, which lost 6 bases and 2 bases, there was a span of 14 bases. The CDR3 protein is CASSPDWRTYNEQFF. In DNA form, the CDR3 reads TGCGCCAGCAGCCCTGATTGGCGGACCTACAATGAGCAGTTCTTC.

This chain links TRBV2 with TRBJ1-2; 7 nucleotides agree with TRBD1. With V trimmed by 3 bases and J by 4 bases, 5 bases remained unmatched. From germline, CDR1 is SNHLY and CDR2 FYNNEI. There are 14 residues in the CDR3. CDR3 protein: CASSDRGTSYGYTF. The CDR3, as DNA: TGTGCCAGCAGTGACAGGGGGACGAGCTATGGCTACACCTTC.

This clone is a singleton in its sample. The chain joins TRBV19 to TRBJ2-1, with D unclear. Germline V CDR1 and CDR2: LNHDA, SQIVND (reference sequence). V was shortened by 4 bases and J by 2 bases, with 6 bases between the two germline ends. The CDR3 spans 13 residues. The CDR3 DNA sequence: TGTGCCAGTAGTACGACTGCCTACAATGAGCAGTTCTTC. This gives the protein CASSTTAYNEQFF.

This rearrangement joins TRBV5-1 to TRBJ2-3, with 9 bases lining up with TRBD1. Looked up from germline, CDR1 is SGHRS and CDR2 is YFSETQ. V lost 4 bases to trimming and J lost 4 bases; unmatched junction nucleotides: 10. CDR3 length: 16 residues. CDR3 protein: CASSTRGQGKADTQYF. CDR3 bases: TGCGCCAGCAGCACCCGGGGACAGGGTAAGGCAGATACGCAGTATTTT.

Here the CDR3 reads CASRRVQGNDGYTF. As DNA, the CDR3 is TGTGCCAGCAGACGAGTACAGGGAAACGATGGCTACACCTTC. The chain is built from TRBV13 and TRBJ1-2; possibly TRBD1 for D (6 bases). This CDR3 is 14 amino acids long. The germline V gene has CDR1 PRHDT and CDR2 FYEKMQ (reference sequence). Trimming took 6 bases from V and 6 from J, leaving 17 bases between them.

In nucleotides, the CDR3 is TGCGCCAGCAGCCTTGGGCAGGGCTTCACTAATGAAAAACTGTTTTTT. This translates into CASSLGQGFTNEKLFF. The J gene is TRBJ1-4, the V gene TRBV5-1; D perhaps matches TRBD1 (5 bases). The CDR3 contains 16 residues. Germline-derived CDR1 and CDR2 are SGHRS and YFSETQ. V lost 4 bases to trimming and J lost 2 bases, with 15 bases between them.

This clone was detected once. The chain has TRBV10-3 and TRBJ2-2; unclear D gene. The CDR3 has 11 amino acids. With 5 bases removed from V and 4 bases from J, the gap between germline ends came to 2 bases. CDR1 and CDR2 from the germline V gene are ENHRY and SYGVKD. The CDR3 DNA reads TGTGCCATCAGTAGCACCGGGGAGCTGTTTTTT. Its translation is CAISSTGELFF.

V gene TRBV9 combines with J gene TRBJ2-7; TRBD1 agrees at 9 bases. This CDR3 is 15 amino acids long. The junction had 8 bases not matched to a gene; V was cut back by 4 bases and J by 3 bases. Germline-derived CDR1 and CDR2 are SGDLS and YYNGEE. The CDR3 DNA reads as TGTGCCAGCAGCCTAAGGACAGGGGATTACTACGAGCAGTACTTC. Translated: CASSLRTGDYYEQYF.

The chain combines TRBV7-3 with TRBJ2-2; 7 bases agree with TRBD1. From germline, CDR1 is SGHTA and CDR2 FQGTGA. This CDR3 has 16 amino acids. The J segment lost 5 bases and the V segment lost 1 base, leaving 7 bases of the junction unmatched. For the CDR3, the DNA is TGTGCCAGCAGCTTAAACCCGGGACAGTATACCGGGGAGCTGTTTTTT. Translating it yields CASSLNPGQYTGELFF.

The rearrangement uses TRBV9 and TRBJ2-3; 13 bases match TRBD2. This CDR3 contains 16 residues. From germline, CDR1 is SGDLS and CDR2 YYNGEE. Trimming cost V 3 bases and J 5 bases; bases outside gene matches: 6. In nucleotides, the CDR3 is TGTGCCAGCAGCGCCCCAGGGACTAGCGGGGTAGATACGCAGTATTTT. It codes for CASSAPGTSGVDTQYF.

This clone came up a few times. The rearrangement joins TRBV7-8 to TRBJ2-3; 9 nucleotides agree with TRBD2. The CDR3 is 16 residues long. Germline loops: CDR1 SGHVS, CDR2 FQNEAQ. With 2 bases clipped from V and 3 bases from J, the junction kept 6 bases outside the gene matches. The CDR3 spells CASSLLAGVRTDTQYF. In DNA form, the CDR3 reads TGTGCCAGCAGCTTATTAGCGGGAGTCCGGACAGATACGCAGTATTTT.

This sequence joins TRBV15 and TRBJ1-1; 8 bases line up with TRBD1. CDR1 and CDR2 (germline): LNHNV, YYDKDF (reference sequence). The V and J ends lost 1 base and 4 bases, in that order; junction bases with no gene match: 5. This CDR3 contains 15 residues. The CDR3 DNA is TGTGCCACCAGCAGAGTTAGACAGGGGAGCACTGAAGCTTTCTTT. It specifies CATSRVRQGSTEAFF.